This T cell receptor beta chain was sequenced during a study of shared clonotypes between healthy human individuals (dated by TCRdb to between 2020 and 2021). Turning to the overall study: The cohort comprised a couple of women and a few men aged 18 to 49 years. Blood TCR repertoires of a handful of healthy adults were deeply sequenced to estimate repertoire size and the extent of clonotype sharing between individuals. Per donor, leukapheresis produced somewhere between about 0.9 and 10 billion PBMCs. For each donor, CD4 naive and CD4 memory were each run on three plates, CD8 naive on two plates, and CD8 memory on one plate. Different laboratories and diverse techniques were used to prepare libraries and sequence TCR repertoires, to increase sequencing depth and limit assay-specific biases.

Broad study findings and their caveats: When several donors were compared, the shared fraction of clonotypes was 5% to 6.5% for naive CD4, approximately 3.5% for naive CD8, 2.3% for memory CD4, and 0.3% to 0.5% for memory CD8. The genetic and exposure-history diversity represented was limited by the small number of donors. Incomplete sequencing was indicated by rarefaction of sorted-subset datasets, despite the large sequencing depth. Naive subsets generally had larger estimated clonotype richness than memory subsets did. Clonotypes shared by all four sorted-subset donors showed higher generation probabilities than non-shared clonotypes. Sampling was restricted to blood, and TCR repertoires in tissue are likely to differ from TCR repertoires in blood. Based on pairwise subsampling, the degree of clonotype sharing among donors was expected to be affected by sequencing depth.

CDR1 and CDR2 are drawn from the germline V gene: SGDLS, YYNGEE. From its cysteine to its phenylalanine, the CDR3 spans 14 amino acids. Only the CDR3 DNA stays, 42 bases, in frame from base 1. At the junction V is shortened by 4 bases and J by 3 bases, with 14 bases in between. Healthy HIV-negative adults with no recently reported acute infections or vaccinations were included as donors. Every donor was a Caucasian adult living in Nashville, Tennessee, USA. CD4+ T cells were enriched by magnetic negative selection, after which naive cells were positively selected on CD45RA and the negative fraction was taken as the memory subset. Blood was obtained by leukapheresis, after which PBMCs were separated by Ficoll-Histopaque density gradient centrifugation and cryopreserved in liquid nitrogen vapor phase. Purity and quantity of every magnetically sorted T cell population were checked by analytical flow cytometry. Genomic DNA was isolated from each sorted fraction and quantified by UV absorbance on a Nanodrop 2000c.

Turning to this clone: There is no known antigen for this receptor. No quality values exist for individual bases; no much larger clone is one base distant.

TCR CDR3 regions were amplified from genomic DNA by multiplex PCR using the deep immunoSEQ assay. Extracted genomic DNA from each cell subset was distributed evenly across all wells of several immunoSEQ 96-well plates, and each plate was treated as a replicate. For sorted subsets, 200 to 250 ng of genomic DNA, equivalent to around 29,000 T cell genomes, went into each replicate PCR. Purified libraries were quantified with a Qubit 3.0 fluorometer, sized on a Bioanalyzer 2100, and re-quantified with the KAPA Library Quantification kit. A separate single-read 150-cycle Illumina NextSeq 550 flow cell was used to sequence each immunoSEQ 96-well plate. As for the authors' bioinformatics: Because only junctional sequences without quality scores were contained in the immunoSEQ output, filtering matching that applied to full-length reads could not be performed. Sequences were annotated with PyIR, a Python wrapper for IgBLAST v1.9, using IMGT germline references to assign V/J genes and CDR3. Reads with weak V/J assignments (E-value above 1e-6), missing CDR3, stop codons, out-of-frame junctions, or ambiguous translated residues were removed. V3J clonotypes were defined by identical inferred V gene, J gene, and CDR3 amino acid sequence. Percentage overlap between repertoires was calculated by dividing the number of shared unique clonotypes by the size of the smaller repertoire. Three approaches were used to assess repertoire richness: RTK rarefaction, the Chao1 estimator, and Recon v2.1 estimates of unobserved clonotypes. Generation probabilities for all TCRbeta clonotypes obtained by the gDNA method from a handful of donors were computed using OLGA. Sourced from immuneACCESS, this table was stored by TCRdb with only in-frame sequences that have V and J called. A share of the clones is absent; for the studies checked, an unresolved V gene accounts for under half, and the remainder has no known explanation. V and J calls plus clone size are reproduced from that table; the DNA served to infer D and trimming. The sample yields 1,500,000 or so clones; around 98.5% were counted once. About 0.4% of the sample is taken by the ten largest.

The sample comprised naive CD4+ T cells sorted from blood. Taken with the paper, the label for cell subset or site translates to: CD45RA+ positively selected. The sequence was obtained from a man younger than 40 in good health. Recombination joined TRBV9 with TRBJ2-7; the D gene cannot be resolved reliably. CDR3 sequence: CASSPDQPLYEQYF. The base sequence is TGTGCCAGCAGCCCCGACCAACCCCTCTACGAGCAGTACTTC.